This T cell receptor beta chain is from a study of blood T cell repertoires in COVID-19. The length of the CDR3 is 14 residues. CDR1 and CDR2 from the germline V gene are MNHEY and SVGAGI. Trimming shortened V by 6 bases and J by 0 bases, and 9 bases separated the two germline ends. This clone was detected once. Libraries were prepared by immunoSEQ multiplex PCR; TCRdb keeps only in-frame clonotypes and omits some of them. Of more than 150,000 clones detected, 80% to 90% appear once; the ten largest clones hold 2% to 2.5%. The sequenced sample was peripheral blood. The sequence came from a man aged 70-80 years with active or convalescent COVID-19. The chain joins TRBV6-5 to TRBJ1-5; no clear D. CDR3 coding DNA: TGTGCCAGCAGCGCAGATTATAGCAATCAGCCCCAGCATTTT. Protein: CASSADYSNQPQHF.